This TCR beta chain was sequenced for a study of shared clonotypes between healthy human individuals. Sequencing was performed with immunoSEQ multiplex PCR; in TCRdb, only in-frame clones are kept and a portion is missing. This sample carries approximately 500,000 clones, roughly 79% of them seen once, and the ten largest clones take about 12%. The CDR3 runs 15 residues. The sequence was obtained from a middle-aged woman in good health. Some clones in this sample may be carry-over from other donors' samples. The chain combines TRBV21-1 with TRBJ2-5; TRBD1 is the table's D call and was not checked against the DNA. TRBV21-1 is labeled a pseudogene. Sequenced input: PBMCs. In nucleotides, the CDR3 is TGTGCCAGCAGCCCCCCCGCCACAGGTCAAGAGACCCAGTACTTC. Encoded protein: CASSPPATGQETQYF.